The 17 T cell receptor beta chains in this list originate from one sample, sequenced in a study of blood T cell repertoires in COVID-19. Repertoires were generated with immunoSEQ multiplex PCR, while TCRdb's copy carries only in-frame clones and drops some. This sample has 60,000 or so clones, with approximately 80% found just once. The sequencing sample was made of peripheral blood. Every receptor here comes from a man between 60 and 75 years old with acute or convalescent COVID-19.

The J gene is TRBJ1-3, the V gene TRBV11-2, with 7 bases fitting TRBD1. Germline V gives CDR1 SGHAT, CDR2 FQNNGV. CDR3 length: 15 residues. The junction had 8 bases not matched to a gene; V was cut back by 5 bases and J by 4 bases. Here the CDR3 reads CASSLTGAWGNTIYF. The CDR3, as DNA: TGTGCCAGCAGCCTCACAGGGGCATGGGGAAACACCATATATTTT.

The chain combines TRBV7-9 with TRBJ1-2; D gene unclear. Looked up from germline, CDR1 is SEHNR and CDR2 is FQNEAQ (reference sequence). V lost 7 bases, J lost 0 bases, and 15 bases lay in between. This CDR3 is 15 amino acids long. Here the CDR3 reads CASIQPGLANYGYTF. The CDR3 bases are TGTGCCAGCATCCAACCCGGACTAGCTAACTATGGCTACACCTTC.

Here the CDR3 DNA reads TGTGCCAGCAGCTCACTCTCGGGGTCGAACACCGGGGAGCTGTTTTTT. Its protein product is CASSSLSGSNTGELFF. V usage is TRBV5-5 and J usage is TRBJ2-2; D is perhaps TRBD2 (5 bases). V was clipped by 3 bases and J by 0 bases, with 12 bases between them. This CDR3 contains 16 residues. Germline CDR1 and CDR2: SGHKS and YYEKEE (reference sequence).

This clone was counted only a few times. This chain uses TRBV7-3 with TRBJ2-2, with D unclear. Germline V gene sequence: CDR1 SGHTA, CDR2 FQGTGA. The CDR3 consists of 15 residues. With 2 bases removed from V and 5 bases from J, the gap between germline ends came to 12 bases. The CDR3 loop is CASSLQPLGTGELFF. The DNA of the CDR3 is TGTGCCAGCAGCTTACAACCCCTCGGGACCGGGGAGCTGTTTTTT.

The gene calls are TRBV12-3 or TRBV12-4 and TRBJ1-1; 8 bases agree with TRBD1. V was pared by 6 bases and J by 4 bases, with 4 bases of the junction left unmatched. CDR3 length: 13 amino acids. CDR3: CASSPGQATEAFF. CDR3 in DNA: TGTGCCAGCAGCCCGGGACAGGCCACTGAAGCTTTCTTT.

This chain connects TRBV15 to TRBJ1-4; a possible D gene is TRBD1 (5 bases). The germline gives CDR1 LNHNV, CDR2 YYDKDF (reference sequence). CDR3 length: 16 amino acids. V gave up 4 bases and J gave up 2 bases, with 14 bases separating them. In DNA, the CDR3 is TGTGCCACCAGCACCTCGGGGGGAGCGACTAATGAAAAACTGTTTTTT. It encodes CATSTSGGATNEKLFF.

This clone has more than one count but fewer than ten. The chain links TRBV6-6 to TRBJ2-2; D gene ambiguous. The CDR3 has 15 amino acids. With 5 bases removed from V and 3 bases from J, the gap between germline ends came to 13 bases. Germline CDR1 is MNHNY and CDR2 is SVGAGI (reference sequence). The CDR3 nucleotides are TGTGCCAGCAGTCGCCCCGAGAGGCACACCGGGGAGCTGTTTTTT. Amino acid sequence: CASSRPERHTGELFF.

V is TRBV7-8 and J is TRBJ2-2; a possible D gene is TRBD1 (6 bases). The CDR3 contains 14 residues. The V gene lost 8 bases and the J gene lost 0 bases, with 10 bases spanning the gap. Germline V gives CDR1 SGHVS, CDR2 FQNEAQ. CDR3 nucleotide sequence: TGTGCCAGCGCCTACAGGGCGAACACCGGGGAGCTGTTTTTT. It is translated as CASAYRANTGELFF.

V and J are TRBV5-1 and TRBJ2-5; 10 bases align to TRBD1. There are 17 residues in the CDR3. V shed 4 bases and J 6 bases; nucleotides not matched to a gene: 15. Germline-derived CDR1 and CDR2 are SGHRS and YFSETQ. CDR3 sequence: CASSTGVPGQGTKTQYF. CDR3 DNA sequence: TGCGCCAGCAGCACGGGCGTCCCGGGACAGGGGACGAAGACCCAGTACTTC.

This clone was recorded a few times. The chain carries TRBV5-5 and TRBJ2-7; 8 bases match TRBD1. CDR1 SGHKS and CDR2 YYEKEE come from the germline V gene (reference sequence). The CDR3 totals 12 residues. V gave up 4 bases and J gave up 9 bases; unmatched junction bases: 6. The CDR3 DNA reads as TGTGCCAGCAGCCATGAGGGGACAGGGCAGTACTTC. Its protein product is CASSHEGTGQYF.

The rearrangement links TRBV7-2 to TRBJ1-2, with no clear D. Germline CDR1 is SGHTA and CDR2 is FQGNSA. The ends were cut back, 3 bases at V and 4 bases at J, with 15 bases in the middle. The CDR3 sequence is 15 residues long. CDR3: CASSFQASPSYGYTF. CDR3 coding DNA: TGTGCCAGCAGCTTTCAGGCTTCCCCCTCCTATGGCTACACCTTC.

Only one count was recorded for this clone. The chain recombines TRBV30 with TRBJ1-2; TRBD1 aligns across 12 bases. Per the germline V gene, CDR1 is GTSNPN and CDR2 is SVGIG (reference sequence). CDR3 size: 16 residues. V shed 4 bases and J 8 bases; nucleotides not matched to a gene: 14. This CDR3 is CAWIKKPGQGAGGYTF. The CDR3 DNA reads TGTGCCTGGATCAAAAAACCGGGACAGGGGGCAGGAGGCTACACCTTC.

The genes are TRBV24-1 and TRBJ1-5; TRBD1 matches 9 bases. Germline-derived CDR1 and CDR2 are KGHDR and SFDVKD. The junction had 12 bases not matched to a gene; V was cut back by 9 bases and J by 4 bases. The CDR3 has 16 residues. The CDR3 DNA reads as TGTGCCACCCTCAAAAGGAACAGGGGGCGTAATCAGCCCCAGCATTTT. This codes for CATLKRNRGRNQPQHF.

This chain joins TRBV30 and TRBJ2-2; 8 bases are a match to TRBD2. The V gene's germline CDR1 is GTSNPN and CDR2 SVGIG (reference sequence). V shed 2 bases and J 1 base; nucleotides not matched to a gene: 3. This CDR3 comprises 15 residues. The CDR3 here is CAWSLLAGNTGELFF. In nucleotides, the CDR3 is TGTGCCTGGAGTCTTCTAGCGGGGAACACCGGGGAGCTGTTTTTT.

This clone was observed a single time. V and J are TRBV2 and TRBJ2-7; 8 nucleotides match TRBD1. Germline trimming cut 6 bases from V and 5 bases from J; bases unmatched to any gene: 9. From germline, CDR1 is SNHLY and CDR2 FYNNEI. The length of the CDR3 is 14 residues. The chain's CDR3 is CASRQGQAGHEQYF. CDR3 DNA: TGTGCCAGCAGGCAGGGACAGGCGGGGCACGAGCAGTACTTC.

J is TRBJ1-2 and V is TRBV24-1, with a possible D match to TRBD1 (6 bases). This CDR3 region has 15 residues. Germline CDR1 is KGHDR and CDR2 is SFDVKD. V gave up 5 bases and J gave up 3 bases, with 15 bases separating them. Here the CDR3 DNA reads TGTGCCACCAGTGCTGCGGGGGGGCCCTACTATGGCTACACCTTC. Encoded protein: CATSAAGGPYYGYTF.

The chain links TRBV30 to TRBJ1-2; D is undetermined. This CDR3 comprises 10 residues. Germline V gene lookup returns CDR1 GTSNPN and CDR2 SVGIG (reference sequence). Trimming stripped 5 bases from V and 3 bases from J, with 4 bases between. CDR3: CAWGHYGYTF. The CDR3 coding sequence is TGTGCCTGGGGCCACTATGGCTACACCTTC.